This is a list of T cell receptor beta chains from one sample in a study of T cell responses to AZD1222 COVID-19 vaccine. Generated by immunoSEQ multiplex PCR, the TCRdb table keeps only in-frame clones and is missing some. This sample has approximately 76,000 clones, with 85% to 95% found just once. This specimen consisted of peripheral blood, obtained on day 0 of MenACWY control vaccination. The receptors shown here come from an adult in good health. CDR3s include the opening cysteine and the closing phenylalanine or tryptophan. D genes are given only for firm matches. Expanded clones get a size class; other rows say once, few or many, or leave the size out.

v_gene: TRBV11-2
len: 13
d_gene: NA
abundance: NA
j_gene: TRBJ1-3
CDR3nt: TGTGCCAGCAGGGAAGGGGTCGGAAACACCATATATTTT
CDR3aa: CASREGVGNTIYF

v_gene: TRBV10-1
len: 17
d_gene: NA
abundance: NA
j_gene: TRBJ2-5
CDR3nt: TGCGCCAGCAGTGATGGGGCCGGTAGCGGAGACCAAGAGACCCAGTACTTC
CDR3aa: CASSDGAGSGDQETQYF

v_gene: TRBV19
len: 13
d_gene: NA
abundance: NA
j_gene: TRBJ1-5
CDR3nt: TGTGCCGGAGGGGGAGATTATGGGCAGCCCCAGCATTTT
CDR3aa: CAGGGDYGQPQHF

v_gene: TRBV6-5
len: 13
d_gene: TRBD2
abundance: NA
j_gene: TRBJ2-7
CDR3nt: TGTGCCAGCCATACCGCGGGGGGAGTCGAGCAGTACTTC
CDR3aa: CASHTAGGVEQYF

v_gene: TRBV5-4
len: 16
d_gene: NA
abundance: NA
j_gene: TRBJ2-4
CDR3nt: TGTGCCAGCAGCGCAGCGGCCGGGACCCAACCCAACATTCAGTACTTC
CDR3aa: CASSAAAGTQPNIQYF

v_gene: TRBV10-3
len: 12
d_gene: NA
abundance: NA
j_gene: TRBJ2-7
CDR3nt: TGTGCCACTGAGGGGCAGGGCTACGAGCAGTACTTC
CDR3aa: CATEGQGYEQYF

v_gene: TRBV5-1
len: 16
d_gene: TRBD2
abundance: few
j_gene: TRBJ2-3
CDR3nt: TGCGCCAGCAGTTATTCCTCTCGGGGGGGAACAGATACGCAGTATTTT
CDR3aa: CASSYSSRGGTDTQYF

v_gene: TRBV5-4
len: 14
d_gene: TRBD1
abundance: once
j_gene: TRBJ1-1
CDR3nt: TGTGCCAGCAGACCCGGGACAGGGGACACTGAAGCTTTCTTT
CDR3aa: CASRPGTGDTEAFF

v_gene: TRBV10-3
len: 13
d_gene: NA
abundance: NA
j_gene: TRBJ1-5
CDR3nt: TGTGCCATCAGTGAAGCAGGGTCCGAGCCCCAGCATTTT
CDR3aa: CAISEAGSEPQHF

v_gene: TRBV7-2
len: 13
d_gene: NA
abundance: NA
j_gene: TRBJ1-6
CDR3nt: TGTGCCAGCAGTCTGAAGTTCAATTCACCCCTCCACTTT
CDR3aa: CASSLKFNSPLHF

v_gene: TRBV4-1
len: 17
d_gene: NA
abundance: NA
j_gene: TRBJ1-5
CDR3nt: TGCGCCAGCAGCCAAGGGGGGGTTCTTGGGTTGGATCAGCCCCAGCATTTT
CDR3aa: CASSQGGVLGLDQPQHF

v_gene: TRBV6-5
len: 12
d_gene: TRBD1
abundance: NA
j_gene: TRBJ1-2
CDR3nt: TGTGCCAGCACCCAGGGGGCCTACGGCTACACCTTC
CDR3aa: CASTQGAYGYTF

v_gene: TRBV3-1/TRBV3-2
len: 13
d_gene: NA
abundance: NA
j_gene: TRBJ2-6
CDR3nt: TGTGCCAGCAGCCAATCTGGGGCCAACGTCCTGACTTTC
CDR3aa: CASSQSGANVLTF

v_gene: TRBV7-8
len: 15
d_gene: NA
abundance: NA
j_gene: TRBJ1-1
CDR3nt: TGTGCCAGCAGCTTAATGAGGGGCGCCGGCACTGAAGCTTTCTTT
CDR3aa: CASSLMRGAGTEAFF

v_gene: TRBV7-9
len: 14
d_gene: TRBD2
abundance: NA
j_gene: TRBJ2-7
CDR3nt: TGTGCCAGCAGCGACACTAGCGTGTTCGGCGAGCAGTACTTC
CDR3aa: CASSDTSVFGEQYF